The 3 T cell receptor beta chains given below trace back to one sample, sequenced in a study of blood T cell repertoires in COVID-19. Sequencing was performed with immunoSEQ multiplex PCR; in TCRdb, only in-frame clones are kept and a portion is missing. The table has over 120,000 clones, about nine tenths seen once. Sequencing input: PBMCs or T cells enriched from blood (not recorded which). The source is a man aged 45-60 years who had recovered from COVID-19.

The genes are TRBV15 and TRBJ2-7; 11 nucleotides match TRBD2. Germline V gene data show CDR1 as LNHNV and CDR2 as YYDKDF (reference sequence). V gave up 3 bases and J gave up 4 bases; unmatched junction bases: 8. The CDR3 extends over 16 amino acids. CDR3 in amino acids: CATSRFTSGGEYEQYV. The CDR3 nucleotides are TGTGCCACCAGCAGGTTTACTAGCGGGGGCGAATACGAGCAGTACGTC.

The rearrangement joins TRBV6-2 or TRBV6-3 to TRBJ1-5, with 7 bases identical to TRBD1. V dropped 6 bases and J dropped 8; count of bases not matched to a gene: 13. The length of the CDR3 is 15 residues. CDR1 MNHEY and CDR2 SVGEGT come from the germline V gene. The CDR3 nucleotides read TGTGCCAGCAGCTCCCGGACAGGTCCCCGGGAGCCCCAGCATTTT. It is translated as CASSSRTGPREPQHF.

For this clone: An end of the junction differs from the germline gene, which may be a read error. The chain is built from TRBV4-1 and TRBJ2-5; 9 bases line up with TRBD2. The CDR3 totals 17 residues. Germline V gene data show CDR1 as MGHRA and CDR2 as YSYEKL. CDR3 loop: CASSQDFGGGAQDTQYF. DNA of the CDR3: TGCGCCAGCAGCCAAGATTTCGGCGGGGGGGCCCAAGACACCCAGTACTTC.